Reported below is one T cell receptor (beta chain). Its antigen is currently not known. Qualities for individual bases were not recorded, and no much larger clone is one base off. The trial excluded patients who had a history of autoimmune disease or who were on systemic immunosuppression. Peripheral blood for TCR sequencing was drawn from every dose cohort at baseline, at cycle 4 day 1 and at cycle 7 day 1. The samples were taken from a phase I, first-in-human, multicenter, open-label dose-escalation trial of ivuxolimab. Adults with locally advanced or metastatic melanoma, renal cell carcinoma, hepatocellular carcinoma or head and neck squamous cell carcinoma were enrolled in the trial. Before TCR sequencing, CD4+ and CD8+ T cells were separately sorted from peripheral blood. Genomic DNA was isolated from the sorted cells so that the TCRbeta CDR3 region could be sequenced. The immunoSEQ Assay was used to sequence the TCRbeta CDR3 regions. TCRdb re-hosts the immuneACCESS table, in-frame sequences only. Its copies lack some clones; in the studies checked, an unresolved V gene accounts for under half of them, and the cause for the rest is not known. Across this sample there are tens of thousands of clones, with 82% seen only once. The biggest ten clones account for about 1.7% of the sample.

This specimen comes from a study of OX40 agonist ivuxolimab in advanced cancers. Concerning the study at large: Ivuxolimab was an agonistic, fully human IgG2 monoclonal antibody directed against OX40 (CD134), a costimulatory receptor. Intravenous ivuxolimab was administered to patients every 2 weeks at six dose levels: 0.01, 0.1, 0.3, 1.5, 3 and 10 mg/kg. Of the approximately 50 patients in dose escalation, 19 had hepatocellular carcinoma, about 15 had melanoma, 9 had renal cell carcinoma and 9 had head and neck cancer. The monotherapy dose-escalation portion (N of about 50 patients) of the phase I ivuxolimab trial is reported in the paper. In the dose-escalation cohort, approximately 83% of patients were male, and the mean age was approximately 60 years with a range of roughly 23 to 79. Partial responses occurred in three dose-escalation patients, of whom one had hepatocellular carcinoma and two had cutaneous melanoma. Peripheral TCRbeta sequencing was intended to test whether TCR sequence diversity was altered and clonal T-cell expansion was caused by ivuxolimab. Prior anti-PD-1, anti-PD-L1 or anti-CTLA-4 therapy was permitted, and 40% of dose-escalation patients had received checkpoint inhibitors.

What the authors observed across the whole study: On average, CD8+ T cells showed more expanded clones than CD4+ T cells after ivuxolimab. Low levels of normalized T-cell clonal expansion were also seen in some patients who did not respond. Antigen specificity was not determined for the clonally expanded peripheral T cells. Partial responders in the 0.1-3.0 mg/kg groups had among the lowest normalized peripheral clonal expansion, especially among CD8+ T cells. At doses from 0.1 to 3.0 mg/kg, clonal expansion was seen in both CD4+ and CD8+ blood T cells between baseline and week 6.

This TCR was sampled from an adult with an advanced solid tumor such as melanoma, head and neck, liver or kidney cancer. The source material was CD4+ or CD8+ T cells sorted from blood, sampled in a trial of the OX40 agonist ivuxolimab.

The DNA sequence is as follows: TGTGCCAGCAGTGAACAGGGGCTCCAAGAGACCCAGTACTTC. This codes for CASSEQGLQETQYF. The V gene is TRBV2 and the J gene is TRBJ2-5; D gene: possibly TRBD1, on 6 matching bases. From a lookup of the germline V gene, CDR1 and CDR2 are SNHLY and FYNNEI. Measured from the cysteine to the phenylalanine, the CDR3 is 14 residues long. The kept DNA is CDR3 alone, 42 bases in frame from the first base. V sheds 2 bases and J sheds 1 base, leaving 8 bases between their ends. Extended through the reference TRBV2 and TRBJ2-5 proteins, this CDR3 yields the full variable domain: EPEVTQTPSHQVTQMGQEVILRCVPISNHLYFYWYRQILGQKVEFLVSFYNNEISEKSEIFDDQFSVERPDGSNFTLKIRSTKLEDSAMYFCASSEQGLQETQYFGPGTRLLVL.